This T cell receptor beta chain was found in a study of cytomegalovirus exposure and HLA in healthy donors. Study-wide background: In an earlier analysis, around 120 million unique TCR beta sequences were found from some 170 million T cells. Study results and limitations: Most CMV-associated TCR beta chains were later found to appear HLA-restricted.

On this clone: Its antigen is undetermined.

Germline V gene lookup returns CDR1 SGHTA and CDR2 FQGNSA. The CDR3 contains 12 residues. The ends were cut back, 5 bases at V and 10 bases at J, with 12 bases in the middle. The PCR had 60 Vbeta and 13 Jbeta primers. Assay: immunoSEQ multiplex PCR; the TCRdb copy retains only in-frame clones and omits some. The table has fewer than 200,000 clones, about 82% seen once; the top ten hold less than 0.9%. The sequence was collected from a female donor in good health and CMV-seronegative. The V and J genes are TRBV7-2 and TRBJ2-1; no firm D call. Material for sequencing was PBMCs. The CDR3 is CASSLSGWEQFF. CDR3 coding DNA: TGTGCCAGCAGCCTCTCCGGTTGGGAGCAGTTCTTC.